Presented here are 16 T cell receptor beta chains from one specimen sequenced in a study of cytomegalovirus exposure and HLA in healthy donors. PCR used 60 Vbeta primers and 13 Jbeta primers. Measured with immunoSEQ multiplex PCR; TCRdb has only the in-frame clones, and not every one. Of about 100,000 clones listed, more than 65% were seen once; the top ten hold 0.9% to 1.5%. The material sequenced was PBMCs. These receptors originate from a woman aged 18-35 years in good health and CMV-seronegative.

V is TRBV27 and J is TRBJ2-1; D possibly corresponds to TRBD2 (6 bases). Germline CDR1 MNHEY, CDR2 SMNVEV (reference sequence). Trimming took off 0 bases at V and 4 bases at J, with 10 bases between the two ends. CDR3 size: 15 residues. Here the CDR3 reads CASSLSGAGYNEQFF. The CDR3 region has the DNA TGTGCCAGCAGTTTATCGGGCGCGGGATACAATGAGCAGTTCTTC.

The rearrangement joins TRBV27 to TRBJ1-1, with 9 bases fitting TRBD1. CDR1 is MNHEY and CDR2 is SMNVEV in the germline V gene (reference sequence). J lost 4 bases, V lost 7 bases, and 4 bases had no gene match. The CDR3 is 13 amino acids. The CDR3 loop is CASTMTGGTEAFF. CDR3 bases: TGTGCCAGCACCATGACAGGGGGCACTGAAGCTTTCTTT.

This sequence joins TRBV7-8 and TRBJ2-1; 9 bases are a match to TRBD1. CDR3 length: 17 amino acids. V lost 5 bases, J lost 0 bases, and 8 bases stayed unmatched. CDR1 is SGHVS and CDR2 is FQNEAQ in the germline V gene. The CDR3 coding sequence is TGTGCCAGCAGCCTAAAGGGGGACAGGGCCTCCTACAATGAGCAGTTCTTC. Amino acids: CASSLKGDRASYNEQFF. Full variable domain (remainder filled in from reference TRBV7-8 and TRBJ2-1): GAGVSQSPRYKVAKRGQDVALRCDPISGHVSLFWYQQALGQGPEFLTYFQNEAQLDKSGLPSDRFFAERPEGSVSTLKIQRTQQEDSAVYLCASSLKGDRASYNEQFFGPGTRLTVL.

The chain is built from TRBV28 and TRBJ1-3; 7 bases are shared with TRBD1. Germline CDR1 reads MDHEN; CDR2 reads SYDVKM. This CDR3 is 16 amino acids long. V lost 4 bases and J lost 8; bases outside the gene matches: 14. The CDR3 loop reads CASSYRQGPVSDTIYF. The CDR3, as DNA: TGTGCCAGCAGTTACCGACAGGGCCCGGTCTCAGACACCATATATTTT.

This sequence joins TRBV7-9 and TRBJ2-7, with a weak D call TRBD2 (6 bases). Germline lookup yields CDR1 SEHNR and CDR2 FQNEAQ (reference sequence). The CDR3 contains 15 residues. Trimming pared 5 bases from V and 5 bases from J, leaving 19 bases between. The CDR3 protein is CASSPSGGNGNEQYF. CDR3 in DNA: TGTGCCAGCAGCCCCAGCGGCGGGAACGGCAACGAGCAGTACTTC.

The rearrangement links TRBV5-1 to TRBJ2-1, with TRBD1 matching 7 bases. The CDR3 length is 16 residues. Per the germline V gene, CDR1 is SGHRS and CDR2 is YFSETQ. V trimming: 4 bases; J trimming: 0 bases; junction bases outside the gene matches: 7. In nucleotides, the CDR3 is TGCGCCAGCAGCCCTGAGACAGGGAGCTCCTACAATGAGCAGTTCTTC. Its translation is CASSPETGSSYNEQFF.

The rearrangement uses TRBV11-2 and TRBJ1-4; 11 bases line up with TRBD1. Germline CDR1 is SGHAT and CDR2 is FQNNGV. The CDR3 spans 17 residues. With 5 bases clipped from V and 6 bases from J, the junction kept 11 bases outside the gene matches. The CDR3 nucleotides read TGTGCCAGCAGCCAGCTAAGGACAGGGGGCCTTGATGAAAAACTGTTTTTT. Translation: CASSQLRTGGLDEKLFF.

This clone appeared a single time. The chain joins TRBV7-2 to TRBJ2-5, with D perhaps matching TRBD1 (5 bases). Germline V CDR1 and CDR2: SGHTA, FQGNSA. This CDR3 has 14 amino acids. V lost 0 bases to trimming and J lost 5 bases, with 10 bases between them. This CDR3 is CASSLAGVRETQYF. CDR3 nucleotides: TGTGCCAGCAGCTTAGCAGGGGTACGGGAGACCCAGTACTTC.

V usage is TRBV6-5 and J usage is TRBJ2-7, with D tentatively TRBD1 (5 bases). This CDR3 comprises 13 residues. Trimming took off 0 bases at V and 5 bases at J, with 8 bases between the two ends. The germline gives CDR1 MNHEY, CDR2 SVGAGI. The chain's CDR3 is CASSYSGRDEQYF. The CDR3 DNA follows: TGTGCCAGCAGTTACTCGGGCAGGGACGAGCAGTACTTC.

The V and J genes are TRBV30 and TRBJ2-3; 7 nucleotides line up with TRBD1. Germline values: CDR1 GTSNPN, CDR2 SVGIG (reference sequence). This CDR3 has 12 residues. CDR3 DNA sequence: TGTGCACGTACAGGGGGCACAGATACGCAGTATTTT. Its protein product is CARTGGTDTQYF.

The chain has TRBV5-1 and TRBJ2-5, with 14 bases that match TRBD2. V dropped 8 bases and J dropped 2; count of bases not matched to a gene: 8. The CDR3 totals 16 residues. Germline lookup yields CDR1 SGHRS and CDR2 YFSETQ. This chain's CDR3 is CASTGLAGGFQETQYF. DNA for the CDR3: TGCGCCAGTACAGGACTAGCGGGGGGTTTTCAAGAGACCCAGTACTTC.

The V and J genes are TRBV28 and TRBJ1-5, with a weak D call TRBD1 (6 bases). Trimming stripped 6 bases from V and 7 bases from J, with 10 bases between. The CDR3 is made up of 12 amino acids. Germline CDR1 MDHEN, CDR2 SYDVKM. In DNA, the CDR3 is TGTGCCAGCAGCATCGACAGGCAGCCCCAGCATTTT. It codes for CASSIDRQPQHF. Full variable domain (missing parts from reference TRBV28 and TRBJ1-5): DVKVTQSSRYLVKRTGEKVFLECVQDMDHENMFWYRQDPGLGLRLIYFSYDVKMKEKGDIPEGYSVSREKKERFSLILESASTNQTSMYLCASSIDRQPQHFGDGTRLSIL.

The gene calls are TRBV19 and TRBJ2-2, with 8 bases fitting TRBD1. The CDR3 covers 14 residues. With 5 bases clipped from V and 6 bases from J, the junction kept 5 bases outside the gene matches. The germline CDR1 and CDR2 sequences are LNHDA and SQIVND (reference sequence). In DNA, the CDR3 is TGTGCCAGTAGTGGATTACAGGGGGCCGGGGAGCTGTTTTTT. It encodes CASSGLQGAGELFF.

The genes are TRBV7-2 and TRBJ2-1, with TRBD2 matching over 7 bases. The junction had 4 bases not matched to a gene; V was cut back by 5 bases and J by 3 bases. This CDR3 has 14 amino acids. The germline gives CDR1 SGHTA, CDR2 FQGNSA. In DNA, the CDR3 is TGTGCCAGCAGCCTCCGGGACTACTACAATGAGCAGTTCTTC. Its protein product is CASSLRDYYNEQFF.

The chain employs TRBV18 and TRBJ2-1; TRBD2 aligns across 9 bases. CDR1 is KGHSH, CDR2 LQKENI, per germline. The CDR3 spans 14 residues. J lost 10 bases, V lost 3 bases, and 7 bases had no gene match. The CDR3 bases are TGTGCCAGCTCACCGCTAGCGGGACCTTCCGAGCAGTTCTTC. Amino acids: CASSPLAGPSEQFF.

Points on this clone: Other DNA sequences from this sample encode an identical CDR3 as well. The chain is built from TRBV5-1 and TRBJ2-7; TRBD1 aligns across 10 bases. From germline, CDR1 is SGHRS and CDR2 YFSETQ. V lost 4 bases to trimming and J lost 0 bases; unmatched junction nucleotides: 7. This CDR3 comprises 16 residues. CDR3 nucleotide sequence: TGCGCCAGCAGCCCGGGGGGACAGGGGCCCTCCTACGAGCAGTACTTC. Its protein is CASSPGGQGPSYEQYF.